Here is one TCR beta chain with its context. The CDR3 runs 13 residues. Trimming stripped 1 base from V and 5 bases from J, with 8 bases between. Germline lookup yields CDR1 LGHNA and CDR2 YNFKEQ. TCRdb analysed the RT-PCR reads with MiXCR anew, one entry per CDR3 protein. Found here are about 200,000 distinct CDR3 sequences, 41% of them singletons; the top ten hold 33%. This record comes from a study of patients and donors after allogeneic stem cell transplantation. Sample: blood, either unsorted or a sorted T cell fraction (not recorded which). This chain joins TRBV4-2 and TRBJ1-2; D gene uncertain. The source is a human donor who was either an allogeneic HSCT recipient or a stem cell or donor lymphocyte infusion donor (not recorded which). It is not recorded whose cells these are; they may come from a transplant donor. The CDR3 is CASSQAPQYGYTF. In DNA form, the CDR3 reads TGTGCCAGCAGCCAAGCCCCACAGTATGGCTACACCTTC.